A single sample is the source of the 12 T cell receptor beta chains below, sequenced in a study of response to subunit inactivated influenza vaccine. TCRdb reprocessed the RT-PCR reads with MiXCR, giving one entry per CDR3 protein. This table has 860,000 or so distinct CDR3 sequences, 20% to 25% appearing once. Sequenced material: PBMCs from blood, taken roughly 5 days after vaccination. The receptors derive from a middle-aged man who received an inactivated influenza vaccine.

V usage is TRBV5-1 and J usage is TRBJ2-7; 8 positions agree with TRBD1. This CDR3 is 18 amino acids long. CDR1 is SGHRS and CDR2 is YFSETQ in the germline V gene. J gave up 0 bases and V 0 bases, and 11 bases lay outside the gene matches. DNA for the CDR3: TGCGCCAGCAGCTTGGCCTTCGTGTCTGGGACAGGCTCCTACGAGCAGTACTTC. Its translation: CASSLAFVSGTGSYEQYF.

The gene calls are TRBV20-1 and TRBJ2-1, with no clear D. V lost 3 bases and J 0 bases, leaving 15 bases between the germline ends. This CDR3 is 16 amino acids long. Germline lookup yields CDR1 DFQATT and CDR2 SNEGSKA (reference sequence). The CDR3 loop reads CSASGLFPNSYNEQFF. The CDR3, as DNA: TGCAGTGCTAGCGGGCTCTTTCCTAACTCCTACAATGAGCAGTTCTTC.

This clonotype was counted ten times or more. The chain carries TRBV2 and TRBJ2-7; 7 positions match TRBD1. The CDR3 covers 14 residues. CDR1 SNHLY and CDR2 FYNNEI come from the germline V gene. Losses at the gene ends were 3 bases for V and 2 bases for J; bases not matched to a gene: 4. As DNA, the CDR3 is TGTGCCAGCAGTGAGGAAAGGGGGCCCTACGAGCAGTACTTC. Translating gives CASSEERGPYEQYF. The full variable domain, completed using reference TRBV2 and TRBJ2-7, is EPEVTQTPSHQVTQMGQEVILRCVPISNHLYFYWYRQILGQKVEFLVSFYNNEISEKSEIFDDQFSVERPDGSNFTLKIRSTKLEDSAMYFCASSEERGPYEQYFGPGTRLTVT.

V usage is TRBV4-1 and J usage is TRBJ2-4, with TRBD2 as a possible D gene (5 bases). The V end was cut by 1 base, the J end by 0 bases, with 31 bases between. CDR1 is MGHRA and CDR2 is YSYEKL in the germline V gene. The CDR3 is made up of 23 amino acids. Here the CDR3 reads CASSQVGLGGVTLNGVAKNIQYF. CDR3 nucleotides: TGCGCCAGCAGCCAAGTAGGACTGGGTGGGGTAACCCTCAACGGGGTAGCCAAAAACATTCAGTACTTC.

This rearrangement joins TRBV20-1 to TRBJ1-6; 8 bases are shared with TRBD1. The germline V gene encodes CDR1 DFQATT and CDR2 SNEGSKA (reference sequence). V was clipped by 5 bases and J by 9 bases; unmatched bases: 12. The CDR3 extends over 15 amino acids. CDR3 coding DNA: TGCAGTGCTGGACCGACAGGGGCTAGCCCTTCACCCCTCCACTTT. Its protein is CSAGPTGASPSPLHF.

The sample holds a few counts of this clonotype. The chain joins TRBV10-2 to TRBJ2-7; no clear D gene. This CDR3 comprises 16 residues. Trimming cost V 3 bases and J 4 bases, with 19 bases left between them. CDR1 and CDR2 (germline): WSHSY, SAAADI. The CDR3: CASSEEGSGASYEQYF. For the CDR3, the DNA is TGCGCCAGCAGTGAAGAAGGGTCAGGAGCCTCATACGAGCAGTACTTC.

The table lists this clonotype with a few counts. This chain uses TRBV7-6 with TRBJ2-1; tentatively, D is TRBD2 (5 bases). Germline CDR1 and CDR2: SGHVS and FNYEAQ. The CDR3 is made up of 16 amino acids. The V end lost 1 base, the J end lost 3 bases, and 13 bases lay between the germline ends. The CDR3 DNA is TGTGCCAGCAGCTTAGGTGGGAGTACTCTCTACAATGAGCAGTTCTTC. Translating it yields CASSLGGSTLYNEQFF.

This chain links TRBV7-2 with TRBJ2-5; 9 nucleotides align to TRBD2. J lost 5 bases, V lost 1 base, and 5 bases had no gene match. The germline CDR1 and CDR2 sequences are SGHTA and FQGNSA. This CDR3 region has 15 residues. CDR3 DNA: TGTGCCAGCAGCTTAGTGGCTAGCGGGGTTGAGACCCAGTACTTC. It encodes CASSLVASGVETQYF.

The sample holds a few counts of this clonotype. The rearrangement links TRBV12-3 or TRBV12-4 to TRBJ2-5; 10 positions agree with TRBD2. V was pared by 7 bases and J by 2 bases, with 7 bases of the junction left unmatched. The CDR3 totals 15 residues. CDR3 region: CASTRAGGPQETQYF. DNA for the CDR3: TGTGCCAGCACTAGAGCGGGGGGGCCTCAAGAGACCCAGTACTTC.

This chain joins TRBV5-1 and TRBJ2-7; tentative D call: TRBD2 (5 bases). The CDR3 extends over 14 amino acids. Germline V CDR1 and CDR2: SGHRS, YFSETQ. V gave up 2 bases and J gave up 3 bases, with 12 bases separating them. CDR3 in amino acids: CASSLTSSGYEQYF. CDR3 DNA sequence: TGCGCCAGCAGCTTAACTAGTTCCGGCTACGAGCAGTACTTC.

This clonotype has just a few counts. The chain is built from TRBV6-5 and TRBJ1-2; D is perhaps TRBD1 (6 bases). Trimming pared 0 bases from V and 4 bases from J, leaving 9 bases between. Germline loops: CDR1 MNHEY, CDR2 SVGAGI. The CDR3 totals 14 residues. CDR3 DNA sequence: TGTGCCAGCAGTTACTCGAAGGGGGGCTATGGCTACACCTTC. It is translated as CASSYSKGGYGYTF.

This clonotype was detected ten times or more. CDR3 DNA sequence: TGCAGCGCCACGGAACCGGGTGGAGGCACAGATACGCAGTATTTT. It encodes CSATEPGGGTDTQYF. The J gene is TRBJ2-3, the V gene TRBV29-1, with D uncertain. V lost 7 bases and J lost 1, with 18 bases in between. CDR1 is SQVTM and CDR2 is ANQGSEA in the germline V gene. CDR3 length equals 15 residues.